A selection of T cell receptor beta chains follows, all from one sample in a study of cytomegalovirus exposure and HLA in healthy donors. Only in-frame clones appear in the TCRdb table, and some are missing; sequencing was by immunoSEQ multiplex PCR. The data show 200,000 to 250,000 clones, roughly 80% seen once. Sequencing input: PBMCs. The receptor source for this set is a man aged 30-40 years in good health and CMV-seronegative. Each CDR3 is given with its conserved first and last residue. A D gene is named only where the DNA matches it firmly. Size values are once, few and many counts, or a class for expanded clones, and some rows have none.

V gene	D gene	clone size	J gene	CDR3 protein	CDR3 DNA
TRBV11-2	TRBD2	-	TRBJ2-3	CASSLVGGVPDTQYF	TGTGCCAGCAGCTTGGTTGGGGGGGTGCCAGATACGCAGTATTTT
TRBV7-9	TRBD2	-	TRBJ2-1	CSSSLASSGGSNEQFF	TGTTCCAGCAGCTTAGCGTCAAGCGGGGGGTCCAATGAGCAGTTCTTC
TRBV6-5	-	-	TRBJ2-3	CASRRGTDTQYF	TGTGCCAGCAGACGAGGCACAGATACGCAGTATTTT
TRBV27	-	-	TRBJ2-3	CASSPSKDTQYF	TGTGCCAGCAGTCCAAGCAAGGATACGCAGTATTTT
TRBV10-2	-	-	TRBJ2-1	CASSSTGNEQFF	TGCGCCAGCAGTTCAACAGGGAACGAGCAGTTCTTC
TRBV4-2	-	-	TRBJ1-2	CASSHAETVGYGYTF	TGTGCCAGCAGCCACGCCGAGACAGTGGGCTATGGCTACACCTTC
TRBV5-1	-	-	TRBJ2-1	CASSPGWDNEQFF	TGCGCCAGCAGCCCCGGGTGGGACAATGAGCAGTTCTTC
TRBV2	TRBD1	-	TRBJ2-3	CASNRGSTDTQYF	TGTGCCAGCAACAGGGGCAGCACAGATACGCAGTATTTT
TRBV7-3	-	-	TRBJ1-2	CASSFTGSGGYTF	TGTGCCAGCAGCTTCACAGGGTCCGGTGGCTACACCTTC
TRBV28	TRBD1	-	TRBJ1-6	CASSFRGQSSPLHF	TGTGCCAGCAGTTTCCGGGGACAGTCGTCACCCCTCCACTTT
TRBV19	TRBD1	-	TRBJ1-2	CASSGGTGSNYGYTF	TGTGCCAGTAGTGGAGGGACAGGTTCAAACTATGGCTACACCTTC
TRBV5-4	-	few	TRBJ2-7	CASSPGRTGVRNYEQYF	TGTGCCAGCAGCCCAGGACGTACAGGCGTTCGTAACTACGAGCAGTACTTC
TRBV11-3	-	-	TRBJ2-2	CASRSGVGELFF	TGTGCCAGCAGGTCGGGGGTCGGGGAGCTGTTTTTT
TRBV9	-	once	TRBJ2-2	CASSVALTGELFF	TGTGCCAGCAGCGTAGCTCTCACTGGGGAGCTGTTTTTT
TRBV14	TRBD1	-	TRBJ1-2	CASSQDRGYGYTF	TGTGCCAGCAGCCAAGACAGGGGGTATGGCTACACCTTC
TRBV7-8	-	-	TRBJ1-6	CASSLQGHLNSPLHF	TGTGCCAGCAGCTTACAGGGACACCTTAATTCACCCCTCCACTTT
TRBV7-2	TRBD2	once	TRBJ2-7	CASSYLTSGGTYEQYF	TGTGCCAGCAGCTACCTGACTAGCGGGGGAACCTACGAGCAGTACTTC
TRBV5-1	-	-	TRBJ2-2	CASSWGLATGELFF	TGCGCCAGCAGCTGGGGACTGGCAACCGGGGAGCTGTTTTTT
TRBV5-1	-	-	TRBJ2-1	CASSLGGTPEQFF	TGCGCCAGCAGCTTGGGAGGGACACCTGAGCAGTTCTTC
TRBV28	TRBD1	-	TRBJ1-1	CASSHPQGAGDTEAFF	TGTGCCAGCAGTCACCCACAGGGGGCTGGGGACACTGAAGCTTTCTTT
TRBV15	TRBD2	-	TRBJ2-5	CATDRGGLAETQYF	TGTGCCACCGACCGGGGAGGGTTGGCGGAGACCCAGTACTTC
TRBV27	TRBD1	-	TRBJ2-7	CATGTVAYEQYF	TGTGCCACCGGGACAGTAGCCTACGAGCAGTACTTC
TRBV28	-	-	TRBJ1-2	CASSPPEGGIGNGYTF	TGTGCCAGCAGTCCTCCCGAGGGCGGAATAGGTAATGGCTACACCTTC
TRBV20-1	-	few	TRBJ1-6	CSATTEPPLHF	TGCAGTGCTACGACAGAGCCACCCCTCCACTTT
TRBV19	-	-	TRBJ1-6	CASMTSGSRPGEGPLHF	TGTGCCAGTATGACGTCGGGGAGCAGGCCGGGGGAAGGACCCCTCCACTTT
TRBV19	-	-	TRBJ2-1	CASSATVVRSNEQFF	TGTGCCAGTAGTGCGACAGTGGTCAGGTCCAATGAGCAGTTCTTC
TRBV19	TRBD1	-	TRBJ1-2	CASSPGTAGYTF	TGTGCCAGTAGTCCCGGGACAGCTGGCTACACCTTC
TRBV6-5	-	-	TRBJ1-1	CASSYTTGNTEAFF	TGTGCCAGCAGTTACACGACAGGGAACACTGAAGCTTTCTTT
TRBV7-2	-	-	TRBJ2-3	CASSRTFLRTDTQYF	TGTGCCAGCAGCCGAACCTTTCTACGCACAGATACGCAGTATTTT
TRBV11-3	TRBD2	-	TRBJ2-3	CASSLMSSGGALDTQYF	TGTGCCAGCAGCTTAATGTCTAGCGGGGGAGCCTTAGATACGCAGTATTTT
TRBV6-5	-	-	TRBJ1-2	CAISDSLYGYTF	TGTGCCATCTCGGACAGCCTCTATGGCTACACCTTC
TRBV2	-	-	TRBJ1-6	CASRLDSLYNSPLHF	TGCGCCAGCAGGCTGGACAGCCTCTATAATTCACCCCTCCACTTT
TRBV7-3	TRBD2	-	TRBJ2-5	CASSLGGGAGETQYF	TGTGCCAGCAGCTTAGGCGGGGGGGCTGGGGAGACCCAGTACTTC
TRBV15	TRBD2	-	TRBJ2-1	CATAKGLAGGLYYNEQFF	TGTGCCACCGCAAAGGGACTAGCGGGGGGACTTTATTACAATGAGCAGTTCTTC
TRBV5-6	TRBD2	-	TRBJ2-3	CASGPSGQTQYF	TGTGCCAGCGGCCCTAGCGGGCAAACGCAGTATTTT
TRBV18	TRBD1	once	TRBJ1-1	CASAGQGADEAFF	TGTGCCAGCGCGGGACAGGGGGCGGACGAAGCTTTCTTT
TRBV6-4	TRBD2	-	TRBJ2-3	CASSESSGGLGTQYF	TGTGCCAGCAGTGAGTCTAGCGGGGGGCTAGGTACGCAGTATTTT
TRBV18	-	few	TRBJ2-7	CASSPGGTSYEQYF	TGTGCCAGCTCACCCGGAGGGACTTCCTACGAGCAGTACTTC
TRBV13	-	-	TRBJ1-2	CASSLEGGVSYGYTF	TGTGCCAGCAGCTTAGAGGGGGGGGTCAGCTATGGCTACACCTTC
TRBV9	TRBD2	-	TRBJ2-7	CASSVGGTSGHYEQYF	TGTGCCAGCAGCGTAGGGGGGACTAGCGGCCACTACGAGCAGTACTTC
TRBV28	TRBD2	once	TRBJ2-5	CASSGQPGLVLETQYF	TGTGCCAGCAGCGGACAACCGGGACTAGTCTTAGAGACCCAGTACTTC
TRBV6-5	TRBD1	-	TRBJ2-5	CASRPGQGLGEQYF	TGTGCCAGCAGGCCCGGACAGGGGCTGGGGGAGCAGTACTTC
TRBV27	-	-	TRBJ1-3	CASSFSGNALSGNTIYF	TGTGCCAGCAGTTTTTCCGGGAATGCGCTCTCTGGAAACACCATATATTTT
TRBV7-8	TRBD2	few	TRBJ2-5	CASSLDSGGETQYF	TGTGCCAGCAGCTTAGACTCGGGAGGAGAGACCCAGTACTTC
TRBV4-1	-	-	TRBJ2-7	CASSQDRGSKGYEQYF	TGCGCCAGCAGCCAAGATCGAGGGTCGAAGGGCTACGAGCAGTACTTC
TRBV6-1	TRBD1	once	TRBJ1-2	CASSRDRGNYGYTF	TGTGCCAGCAGCCGGGACAGGGGAAACTATGGCTACACCTTC
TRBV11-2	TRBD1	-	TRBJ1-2	CASSDLGTGPPLGISYTF	TGTGCCAGCAGCGACCTAGGGACAGGGCCTCCTCTGGGTATCAGCTACACCTTC
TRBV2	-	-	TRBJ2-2	CASSEPRGLYTGELFF	TGTGCCAGCAGTGAACCCCGGGGATTGTACACCGGGGAGCTGTTTTTT
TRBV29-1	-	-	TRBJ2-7	CSVASSYEQYF	TGCAGCGTTGCCTCCTCCTACGAGCAGTACTTC
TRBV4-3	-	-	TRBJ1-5	CASSQAAGGGAQHF	TGCGCCAGCAGCCAAGCCGCTGGGGGGGGAGCCCAGCATTTT
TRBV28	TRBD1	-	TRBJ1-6	CASRTTTGGNSPLHF	TGTGCCAGCAGAACCACCACAGGGGGAAATTCACCCCTCCACTTT
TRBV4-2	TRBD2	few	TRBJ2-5	CASSQGLAGGRQETQYF	TGTGCCAGCAGCCAAGGGCTTGCGGGGGGGCGACAAGAGACCCAGTACTTC
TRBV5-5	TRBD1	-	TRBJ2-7	CASSFWTGPYEQYF	TGTGCCAGCAGCTTCTGGACAGGTCCCTACGAGCAGTACTTC
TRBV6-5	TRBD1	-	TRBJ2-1	CASSYGTGKDEQFF	TGTGCCAGCAGTTACGGGACAGGGAAGGATGAGCAGTTCTTC
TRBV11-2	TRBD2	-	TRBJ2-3	CASRVAGGADTQYF	TGTGCCAGCAGAGTAGCGGGGGGCGCAGATACGCAGTATTTT
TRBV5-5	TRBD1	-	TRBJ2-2	CASSRHRQGDLTGELFF	TGTGCCAGCAGCCGACACCGACAGGGGGATCTCACCGGGGAGCTGTTTTTT
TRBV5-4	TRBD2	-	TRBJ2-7	CASSPTSGGAISYEQYF	TGTGCCAGCAGCCCGACTAGCGGGGGGGCTATCTCCTACGAGCAGTACTTC
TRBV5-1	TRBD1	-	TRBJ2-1	CASSGTTGQGSEQFF	TGCGCCAGCAGCGGAACGACGGGACAGGGTTCTGAGCAGTTCTTC